Following are 30 T cell receptor beta chains from one sample sequenced in a study of shared clonotypes between healthy human individuals. Clones were sequenced by immunoSEQ multiplex PCR, and TCRdb holds only the in-frame ones, with some missing. The sample comprises approximately 2,000,000 clones, 80% to 95% of which are singletons, and 1.5% to 2% rests with the top ten. It was CD45RO-negative cells, positively selected for CCR7, that made up naive CD8 cells, with terminally differentiated effector memory CD45RA+ cells excluded. The sequenced sample consisted of naive CD8+ T cells from PBMCs. The receptors come from a man aged 18 to 30 in good health. Some clones in this sample may be carry-over from other donors' samples.

As concerns this clone: At one of its ends the junction is not consistent with the germline gene, which may arise from a read error. This rearrangement joins TRBV5-4 to TRBJ2-7; weak D call: TRBD2 (6 bases). The CDR3 runs to 14 residues. The germline CDR1 and CDR2 sequences are SGHNT and YYREEE (reference sequence). DNA for the CDR3: TGTGCCAGCAGCTTGGCGGGAGCCTCCCACGAGCAGTACTTC. It specifies CASSLAGASHEQYF.

The chain joins TRBV27 to TRBJ2-3; D gene unclear. The CDR3 is made up of 15 amino acids. Germline CDR1 MNHEY, CDR2 SMNVEV (reference sequence). Trimming pared 3 bases from V and 4 bases from J, leaving 14 bases between. In DNA, the CDR3 is TGTGCCAGCAGTTTGTACGGCCCCCTTCCAGATACGCAGTATTTT. As protein: CASSLYGPLPDTQYF.

V usage is TRBV7-2 and J usage is TRBJ2-5; 8 nucleotides align to TRBD1. The trim removed 11 bases at V and 5 bases at J, leaving 7 bases unmatched. Germline CDR1 is SGHTA and CDR2 is FQGNSA. The CDR3 sequence is 12 residues long. The CDR3 sequence is CAGENRGETQYF. CDR3 nucleotide sequence: TGTGCCGGGGAAAACAGGGGGGAGACCCAGTACTTC.

This clone was found once. The V gene is TRBV9, the J gene TRBJ2-1, with D possibly being TRBD2 (6 bases). This CDR3 has 16 amino acids. Germline V gives CDR1 SGDLS, CDR2 YYNGEE. With 0 bases removed from V and 7 bases from J, the gap between germline ends came to 17 bases. CDR3 coding DNA: TGTGCCAGCAGCGTAGAGAGCCGGGATGGGGGGAATGAGCAGTTCTTC. As protein: CASSVESRDGGNEQFF.

This clone was detected only once. This chain links TRBV7-9 with TRBJ2-1; 12 bases match TRBD2. The CDR3 contains 16 residues. Germline CDR1 is SEHNR and CDR2 is FQNEAQ (reference sequence). Unmatched junction bases numbered 6, after V lost 5 bases and J lost 4 bases. The CDR3 region has the DNA TGTGCCAGCAGCCCCCTAGCGGGAGGGAATTACAATGAGCAGTTCTTC. Its translation is CASSPLAGGNYNEQFF.

In this sample, this clone turned up a few times. This CDR3 is CASSLGTSEYNEQFF. In DNA, the CDR3 is TGTGCCAGCAGTTTAGGGACTAGCGAGTACAATGAGCAGTTCTTC. The chain combines TRBV27 with TRBJ2-1; 10 nucleotides align to TRBD2. Looked up from germline, CDR1 is MNHEY and CDR2 is SMNVEV (reference sequence). CDR3 length: 15 residues. V trimming: 2 bases; J trimming: 4 bases; junction bases outside the gene matches: 2.

The CDR3 region has the DNA TGTGCCTGGAGTGTAGGGACAGGGTTCTACGAGCAGTACTTC. Translation gives CAWSVGTGFYEQYF. The chain uses TRBV30 and TRBJ2-7; the match to TRBD1 covers 9 bases. Germline CDR1 GTSNPN, CDR2 SVGIG (reference sequence). The CDR3 runs 14 residues. V lost 0 bases, J lost 3 bases, and 3 bases stayed unmatched.

The genes are TRBV9 and TRBJ2-1; TRBD2 aligns across 10 bases. Unmatched junction bases numbered 7, after V lost 5 bases and J lost 5 bases. Germline V gene data show CDR1 as SGDLS and CDR2 as YYNGEE. The CDR3 has 15 residues. CDR3 sequence (DNA): TGTGCCAGCAGGGACGGACTAGCGGATAACAATGAGCAGTTCTTC. Residues: CASRDGLADNNEQFF.

The chain couples TRBV19 to TRBJ1-1; TRBD1 matches 8 bases. In germline, CDR1 is LNHDA, CDR2 SQIVND (reference sequence). The CDR3 has 13 residues. V was clipped by 5 bases and J by 5 bases; unmatched bases: 4. CDR3 in amino acids: CASSSGTGTEAFF. CDR3 coding DNA: TGTGCCAGTAGTTCGGGGACAGGAACTGAAGCTTTCTTT.

The chain links TRBV6-6 to TRBJ2-3; TRBD2 might be the D (6 bases). With 6 bases removed from V and 5 bases from J, the gap between germline ends came to 15 bases. The CDR3 consists of 14 residues. CDR1 is MNHNY, CDR2 SVGAGI, per germline (reference sequence). CDR3 sequence (DNA): TGTGCCAGCAGCATTGCTAGCGTTGAAGATACGCAGTATTTT. As protein: CASSIASVEDTQYF.

V is TRBV7-8 and J is TRBJ2-7; 7 nucleotides line up with TRBD2. V gave up 5 bases and J gave up 0 bases; unmatched junction bases: 10. CDR3 length: 16 residues. CDR1 SGHVS and CDR2 FQNEAQ come from the germline V gene. The CDR3 coding sequence is TGTGCCAGCAGCGCCAGGACGGGAGGAAACTCCTACGAGCAGTACTTC. Amino acids: CASSARTGGNSYEQYF.

The chain has TRBV9 and TRBJ2-7, with TRBD2 matching 9 bases. V was clipped by 4 bases and J by 6 bases; unmatched bases: 8. This CDR3 contains 14 residues. Germline V gene lookup returns CDR1 SGDLS and CDR2 YYNGEE. The CDR3 sequence is CASSPSAGGFEQYF. DNA of the CDR3: TGTGCCAGCAGCCCGTCAGCGGGAGGCTTCGAGCAGTACTTC. The full variable domain, rest sourced from reference TRBV9 and TRBJ2-7, is DSGVTQTPKHLITATGQRVTLRCSPRSGDLSVYWYQQSLDQGLQFLIQYYNGEERAKGNILERFSAQQFPDLHSELNLSSLELGDSALYFCASSPSAGGFEQYFGPGTRLTVT.

The rearrangement joins TRBV27 to TRBJ2-1; D is possibly TRBD1 or TRBD2 (5 bases each). Germline V gives CDR1 MNHEY, CDR2 SMNVEV (reference sequence). The CDR3 is 16 amino acids. Trimming took off 4 bases at V and 8 bases at J, with 21 bases between the two ends. The CDR3 spells CASSSPGPPTMDEQFF. The CDR3 DNA is TGTGCCAGCAGTTCCCCGGGACCCCCGACGATGGATGAGCAGTTCTTC.

The rearrangement uses TRBV27 and TRBJ1-2; weak D call: TRBD1 (5 bases). Trimming cost V 2 bases and J 4 bases, with 14 bases left between them. The CDR3 is 15 residues long. Germline assignment: CDR1 MNHEY and CDR2 SMNVEV (reference sequence). The CDR3 sequence is CASSLLGGSRYGYTF. The CDR3 nucleotides read TGTGCCAGCAGTTTACTTGGGGGGTCGCGCTATGGCTACACCTTC.

A remark on this clone: Within the sample, other DNA sequences also encode this same CDR3. The chain is built from TRBV27 and TRBJ1-2; D might be TRBD1 (5 bases). The CDR3 sequence is 12 residues long. Germline values: CDR1 MNHEY, CDR2 SMNVEV (reference sequence). Trimming pared 2 bases from V and 7 bases from J, leaving 8 bases between. This CDR3 reads CASSLRGSGYTF. In nucleotides, the CDR3 is TGTGCCAGCAGTTTAAGGGGTTCTGGCTACACCTTC.

The CDR3 nucleotides read TGTGCCAGCAGCCCCCCTATAGCGGGAGGGACCAATGAGCAGTTCTTC. Its translation: CASSPPIAGGTNEQFF. The chain couples TRBV7-9 to TRBJ2-1, with 11 bases matching TRBD2. The CDR3 extends over 16 amino acids. The V segment lost 5 bases and the J segment 6 bases; nucleotides outside the gene matches: 9. Germline values: CDR1 SEHNR, CDR2 FQNEAQ (reference sequence).

This clone came up once. The chain joins TRBV6-1 to TRBJ2-1; D is unclear. V lost 6 bases and J 8 bases, leaving 17 bases between the germline ends. The CDR3 totals 14 residues. Per germline, CDR1 MNHNS and CDR2 SASEGT. DNA of the CDR3: TGTGCCAGCAGAGTGACGTTGTCGTGGGATGAGCAGTTCTTC. This encodes CASRVTLSWDEQFF.

CDR3 sequence reads: CASSAGRDGNTIYF. CDR3 DNA: TGTGCCAGCAGTGCGGGCAGGGACGGAAACACCATATATTTT. The genes are TRBV2 and TRBJ1-3, with D maybe TRBD1 (5 bases). The V gene's germline CDR1 is SNHLY and CDR2 FYNNEI. V was clipped by 4 bases and J by 4 bases, with 11 bases between them. This CDR3 contains 14 residues.

The chain recombines TRBV4-1 with TRBJ2-7, with D tentatively TRBD1 (6 bases). CDR1 and CDR2 (germline): MGHRA, YSYEKL. This CDR3 region has 16 residues. V was cut by 0 bases and J by 4 bases, with 16 bases left in between. CDR3 region: CASSQDNRGSGYEQYF. The CDR3 region has the DNA TGCGCCAGCAGCCAAGATAATAGGGGGTCCGGGTACGAGCAGTACTTC.

The chain links TRBV27 to TRBJ1-2, with a weak D call TRBD1 (5 bases). There are 16 residues in the CDR3. Trimming shortened V by 5 bases and J by 4 bases, and 20 bases separated the two germline ends. Germline V gene sequence: CDR1 MNHEY, CDR2 SMNVEV (reference sequence). CDR3 region: CASSLKRDARFYGYTF. CDR3 in DNA: TGTGCCAGCAGTCTTAAGAGGGACGCCCGATTCTATGGCTACACCTTC.

This clone was counted once. V is TRBV27 and J is TRBJ1-4; 7 nucleotides match TRBD1. V dropped 3 bases and J dropped 5; count of bases not matched to a gene: 3. The CDR3 is 14 residues long. Germline V gene lookup returns CDR1 MNHEY and CDR2 SMNVEV (reference sequence). CDR3 region: CASSFSRGNEKLFF. The DNA for the CDR3 is TGTGCCAGCAGTTTTTCCAGGGGGAATGAAAAACTGTTTTTT.

About this clone: Other DNA sequences of this sample code for an identical CDR3. The gene calls are TRBV4-1 and TRBJ1-4; D is possibly TRBD1 (5 bases). This CDR3 is 15 amino acids long. V lost 2 bases, J lost 6 bases, and 13 bases lay in between. Germline V lookup: CDR1 MGHRA, CDR2 YSYEKL. CDR3 sequence reads: CASSQLPGTDEKLFF. In DNA, the CDR3 is TGCGCCAGCAGCCAATTGCCCGGGACGGATGAAAAACTGTTTTTT.

As DNA, the CDR3 is TGCGCCAGCAGCGCATTGGGGGCCACTGAAGCTTTCTTT. It specifies CASSALGATEAFF. The chain joins TRBV5-1 to TRBJ1-1; D may be TRBD1 (6 bases). Germline V gene lookup returns CDR1 SGHRS and CDR2 YFSETQ. V was cut by 4 bases and J by 4 bases, with 11 bases left in between. The CDR3 has 13 residues. Looking up the rest from reference TRBV5-1 and TRBJ1-1 gives the full variable domain: KAGVTQTPRYLIKTRGQQVTLSCSPISGHRSVSWYQQTPGQGLQFLFEYFSETQRNKGNFPGRFSGRQFSNSRSEMNVSTLELGDSALYLCASSALGATEAFFGQGTRLTVV.

This clone was seen a few times. Other DNA sequences in the same sample also yield this CDR3. The chain has TRBV7-9 and TRBJ2-1; D gene uncertain. Trimming took 1 base from V and 7 from J, leaving 5 bases between them. The germline gives CDR1 SEHNR, CDR2 FQNEAQ (reference sequence). CDR3 length equals 12 residues. CDR3 sequence: CASSLDGNEQFF. CDR3 nucleotides: TGTGCCAGCAGCTTAGACGGGAATGAGCAGTTCTTC.

The CDR3 coding sequence is TGTGCCACCAGCAGAGATTCAGGAGCCACAGATACGCAGTATTTT. It codes for CATSRDSGATDTQYF. The chain is built from TRBV15 and TRBJ2-3; D is ambiguous. The ends were cut back, 0 bases at V and 2 bases at J, with 9 bases in the middle. Germline lookup yields CDR1 LNHNV and CDR2 YYDKDF (reference sequence). The CDR3 consists of 15 residues.

The chain uses TRBV7-2 and TRBJ1-1, with D hard to call. The CDR3 contains 15 residues. Germline assignment: CDR1 SGHTA and CDR2 FQGNSA. The V and J ends lost 4 bases and 1 base respectively, with 13 bases between them. This CDR3 is CASSSSGWANTEAFF. CDR3 DNA: TGTGCCAGCAGCTCTTCGGGTTGGGCGAACACTGAAGCTTTCTTT.

The chain employs TRBV7-9 and TRBJ2-7, with D perhaps TRBD2 (6 bases). The CDR3 sequence is 12 residues long. The V and J ends lost 1 base and 9 bases respectively, with 10 bases between them. Looked up from germline, CDR1 is SEHNR and CDR2 is FQNEAQ (reference sequence). The CDR3 loop is CASSLGGEVQYF. The CDR3 DNA sequence: TGTGCCAGCAGCTTAGGAGGGGAGGTGCAGTACTTC.

The CDR3 DNA reads as TGTGCCACCCAGATCAGGGGGGTTTCGCCCCAGCATTTT. Translating gives CATQIRGVSPQHF. The J gene is TRBJ1-5, the V gene TRBV13, with 7 bases matching TRBD1. The CDR3 contains 13 residues. Looked up from germline, CDR1 is PRHDT and CDR2 is FYEKMQ (reference sequence). The ends lost 10 bases at V and 9 bases at J; junction bases unmatched: 12.

Comments on this clone: A much larger clone is a single base away; this may be a read error. This rearrangement joins TRBV7-8 to TRBJ2-5; D not resolved. Trimming took 1 base from V and 5 from J, leaving 5 bases between them. CDR1 SGHVS and CDR2 FQNEAQ come from the germline V gene. The CDR3 runs 12 residues. CDR3 residues: CASSLGRETQYF. The CDR3 coding sequence is TGTGCCAGCAGCTTAGGTCGGGAGACCCAGTACTTC.

This sequence joins TRBV2 and TRBJ2-3; D is perhaps TRBD2 (6 bases). The germline CDR1 and CDR2 sequences are SNHLY and FYNNEI. This CDR3 is 13 amino acids long. V was trimmed by 8 bases and J by 0 bases, leaving 9 bases between them. The CDR3 region is CASGGASTDTQYF. The CDR3 coding sequence is TGTGCCAGCGGCGGGGCTAGCACAGATACGCAGTATTTT.